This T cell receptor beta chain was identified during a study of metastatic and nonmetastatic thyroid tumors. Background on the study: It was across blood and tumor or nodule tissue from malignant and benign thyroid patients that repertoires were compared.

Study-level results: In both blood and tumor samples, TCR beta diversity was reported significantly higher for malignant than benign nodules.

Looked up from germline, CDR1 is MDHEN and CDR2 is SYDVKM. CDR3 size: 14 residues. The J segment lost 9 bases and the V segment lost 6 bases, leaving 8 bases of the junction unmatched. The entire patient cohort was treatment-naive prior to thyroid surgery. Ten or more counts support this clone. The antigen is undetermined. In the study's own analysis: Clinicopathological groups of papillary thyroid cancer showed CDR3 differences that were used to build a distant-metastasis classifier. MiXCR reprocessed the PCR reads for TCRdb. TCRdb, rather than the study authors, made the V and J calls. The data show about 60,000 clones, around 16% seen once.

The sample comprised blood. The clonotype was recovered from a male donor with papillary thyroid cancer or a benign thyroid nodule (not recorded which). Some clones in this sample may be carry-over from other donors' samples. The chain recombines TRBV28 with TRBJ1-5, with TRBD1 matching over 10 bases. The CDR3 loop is CASSRGQGVMPQHF. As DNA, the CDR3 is TGTGCCAGCAGCCGAGGACAGGGGGTAATGCCCCAGCATTTT.